Below are 20 T cell receptor beta chains sequenced from a single sample in a study of T cells in localized non-small cell lung cancer. Sequenced by immunoSEQ multiplex PCR; TCRdb stores in-frame clones only, minus some. The sample contains about 830 clones, more than 20% of which appear only once. The source material was lung tumor tissue, sampled before any cancer treatment. The receptors here all came from a female donor aged 60 or older with stage I lung adenocarcinoma.

By share of the sample, this clone is medium-sized. V usage is TRBV6-8 and J usage is TRBJ1-3; D unclear. The germline V and J ends were trimmed by 5 bases and 2 bases, with 10 bases remaining between them. This CDR3 region has 14 residues. The germline V gene has CDR1 MNHGY and CDR2 SAAAGT. The DNA of the CDR3 is TGTGCCAGCAGTGTCTCCGGGACTGGAAACACCATATATTTT. Translating it yields CASSVSGTGNTIYF.

The sample holds a few counts of this clone. The chain has TRBV6-8 and TRBJ1-5; D is unclear. CDR1 is MNHGY, CDR2 SAAAGT, per germline. The length of the CDR3 is 13 residues. The V end was cut by 5 bases, the J end by 1 base, with 6 bases between. CDR3 residues: CASSVGSNQPQHF. The DNA of the CDR3 is TGTGCCAGCAGTGTAGGGAGCAATCAGCCCCAGCATTTT.

The V call is TRBV5-1, the J call TRBJ1-3; unclear D gene. CDR3 size: 14 residues. Germline CDR1 and CDR2: SGHRS and YFSETQ. V gave up 1 base and J gave up 1 base, with 6 bases separating them. The CDR3 here is CASSLTVSGNTIYF. The DNA of the CDR3 is TGCGCCAGCAGCTTGACAGTATCTGGAAACACCATATATTTT.

The chain links TRBV1 to TRBJ1-2; the D segment call TRBD1 is taken from the table without a DNA check. TRBV1 is classified as a pseudogene. CDR3 length: 18 residues. CDR3 sequence reads: CASSRLGQGESGGYGYTF. CDR3 sequence (DNA): TGCGCCAGCAGCCGCCTGGGACAGGGTGAGAGCGGAGGGTATGGCTACACCTTC.

Within the sample, this clone is medium-sized. This sequence joins TRBV6-8 and TRBJ2-3, with TRBD2 as a possible D gene (7 bases). The CDR3 length is 15 residues. V was shortened by 5 bases and J by 5 bases, with 17 bases between the two germline ends. The germline gives CDR1 MNHGY, CDR2 SAAAGT. The CDR3 region has the DNA TGTGCCAGCAGTGAGGTTGGGGGGGCCCTAGATACGCAGTATTTT. Its translation is CASSEVGGALDTQYF.

This clone was seen a few times. The rearrangement uses TRBV4-1 and TRBJ1-4; 9 bases are a match to TRBD1. Germline V gene lookup returns CDR1 MGHRA and CDR2 YSYEKL. Trimming at V came to 2 bases and at J to 7 bases, leaving 2 bases not matched to a gene. The CDR3 length is 14 residues. The CDR3 sequence is CASSQRDRVEKLFF. DNA of the CDR3: TGCGCCAGCAGCCAAAGGGACAGGGTTGAAAAACTGTTTTTT.

This clone turned up a few times. The chain uses TRBV19 and TRBJ1-2; D not certain. The CDR3 length is 15 residues. Germline V gene lookup returns CDR1 LNHDA and CDR2 SQIVND (reference sequence). V lost 3 bases and J lost 0, with 11 bases in between. The CDR3 sequence: CASSISGGANYGYTF. CDR3 sequence (DNA): TGTGCCAGTAGTATCTCCGGCGGAGCTAACTATGGCTACACCTTC.

The V and J genes are TRBV14 and TRBJ2-3; D gene unclear. Trimming shortened V by 6 bases and J by 6 bases, and 16 bases separated the two germline ends. The CDR3 covers 14 residues. Germline V gene lookup returns CDR1 SGHDN and CDR2 FVKESK. The DNA of the CDR3 is TGTGCCAGCAGTCCGGCGGTAATGGGTGATACGCAGTATTTT. Amino acid sequence: CASSPAVMGDTQYF.

The J gene is TRBJ1-1, the V gene TRBV5-1; 11 bases are a match to TRBD1. This CDR3 is built from 14 residues. The V segment lost 0 bases and the J segment 6 bases; nucleotides outside the gene matches: 1. Germline V lookup: CDR1 SGHRS, CDR2 YFSETQ. CDR3 amino acids: CASSLEGQGAEAFF. CDR3 nucleotides: TGCGCCAGCAGCTTGGAGGGACAGGGGGCTGAAGCTTTCTTT. The variable domain in full, completed from reference TRBV5-1 and TRBJ1-1, reads KAGVTQTPRYLIKTRGQQVTLSCSPISGHRSVSWYQQTPGQGLQFLFEYFSETQRNKGNFPGRFSGRQFSNSRSEMNVSTLELGDSALYLCASSLEGQGAEAFFGQGTRLTVV.

The V and J genes are TRBV29-1 and TRBJ1-1; 9 bases fit TRBD1. The germline CDR1 and CDR2 sequences are SQVTM and ANQGSEA. CDR3 length: 15 residues. V shed 6 bases and J 1 base; nucleotides not matched to a gene: 9. The CDR3 DNA sequence: TGCAGCGTCGGACAGGGGAGTATATGGAACACTGAAGCTTTCTTT. This codes for CSVGQGSIWNTEAFF.

The chain links TRBV11-3 to TRBJ2-1; 9 bases line up with TRBD2. Germline values: CDR1 SGHNT, CDR2 YENEEA. This CDR3 is built from 16 residues. V was clipped by 2 bases and J by 7 bases; unmatched bases: 9. For the CDR3, the DNA is TGTGCCAGCAGCTTATTCCCAAGAACTAGCGGGAATGAGCAGTTCTTC. Amino acids: CASSLFPRTSGNEQFF. The full variable domain, completed using reference TRBV11-3 and TRBJ2-1, is EAGVVQSPRYKIIEKKQPVAFWCNPISGHNTLYWYLQNLGQGPELLIRYENEEAVDDSQLPKDRFSAERLKGVDSTLKIQPAELGDSAVYLCASSLFPRTSGNEQFFGPGTRLTVL.

This clone rates as medium-sized. This chain joins TRBV6-8 and TRBJ2-5, with 10 positions matching TRBD1. Germline V gives CDR1 MNHGY, CDR2 SAAAGT. The CDR3 is 17 amino acids. The trim removed 0 bases at V and 4 bases at J, leaving 8 bases unmatched. CDR3 sequence reads: CASSYSTWTGGRETQYF. The CDR3 DNA is TGTGCCAGCAGTTACTCGACGTGGACAGGGGGACGAGAGACCCAGTACTTC.

This clone was seen only a few times. The rearrangement joins TRBV15 to TRBJ1-1; D is possibly TRBD1 (5 bases). The CDR3 length is 14 residues. The germline V and J ends were trimmed by 5 bases and 2 bases, with 12 bases remaining between them. The germline gives CDR1 LNHNV, CDR2 YYDKDF (reference sequence). CDR3 nucleotides: TGTGCCACCAGCGCCCAGGGTGGAAACACTGAAGCTTTCTTT. Its protein product is CATSAQGGNTEAFF.

This chain joins TRBV19 and TRBJ2-2; no definite D call. The CDR3 is 12 amino acids. CDR1 is LNHDA, CDR2 SQIVND, per germline (reference sequence). V lost 3 bases to trimming and J lost 7 bases, with 6 bases between them. CDR3 nucleotides: TGTGCCAGTAGTATCGAGAACGGGGAGCTGTTTTTT. This translates into CASSIENGELFF.

V and J are TRBV4-1 and TRBJ1-2; no clear D. CDR3 length equals 13 residues. Trimming stripped 0 bases from V and 4 bases from J, with 6 bases between. Germline V gene lookup returns CDR1 MGHRA and CDR2 YSYEKL. This chain's CDR3 is CASSQEGTYGYTF. DNA of the CDR3: TGCGCCAGCAGCCAAGAGGGCACCTATGGCTACACCTTC.

The rearrangement uses TRBV30 and TRBJ2-1; 12 nucleotides line up with TRBD2. Germline trimming cut 5 bases from V and 7 bases from J; bases unmatched to any gene: 0. CDR1 and CDR2 from the germline V gene are GTSNPN and SVGIG (reference sequence). CDR3 size: 12 residues. DNA of the CDR3: TGTGCCTGGCTAGCGGGAGGGAATGAGCAGTTCTTC. It encodes CAWLAGGNEQFF.

The chain's CDR3 is CASSQPSGGLNEQFF. CDR3 in DNA: TGCGCCAGCAGCCAACCTAGCGGGGGGCTCAATGAGCAGTTCTTC. The V and J genes are TRBV4-1 and TRBJ2-1, with 11 bases aligning to TRBD2. V trimming: 2 bases; J trimming: 6 bases; junction bases outside the gene matches: 3. Germline loops: CDR1 MGHRA, CDR2 YSYEKL. The CDR3 has 15 residues.

This clone was counted only a few times. As DNA, the CDR3 is TGTGCCAGCAGTTTTTGGTTTAGACAGGGGATTAGCAATCAGCCCCAGCATTTT. Residues: CASSFWFRQGISNQPQHF. The rearrangement links TRBV6-8 to TRBJ1-5; 8 nucleotides match TRBD1. The J segment lost 0 bases and the V segment lost 4 bases, leaving 11 bases of the junction unmatched. CDR3 length equals 18 residues. CDR1 MNHGY and CDR2 SAAAGT come from the germline V gene.

The chain is built from TRBV19 and TRBJ2-4; D is unclear. The V end was cut by 1 base, the J end by 1 base, with 14 bases between. This CDR3 region has 17 residues. Germline CDR1 reads LNHDA; CDR2 reads SQIVND (reference sequence). The CDR3 sequence: CASSIGSNGLAKNIQYF. DNA of the CDR3: TGTGCCAGTAGTATAGGTTCGAACGGGTTGGCCAAAAACATTCAGTACTTC.

By sample share, this clone is medium-sized. The chain has TRBV23-1 and TRBJ1-1; no firm D call. TRBV23-1 is classed as an ORF, of uncertain function. V was pared by 6 bases and J by 6 bases, with 14 bases between. This CDR3 is built from 13 residues. CDR3 sequence: CASSQVMDPEAFF. The DNA of the CDR3 is TGCGCCAGCAGCCAAGTCATGGACCCTGAAGCTTTCTTT.